Below, one T cell receptor beta chain is given with its context. As yet, its antigen is unknown. These data are taken from a study of cytomegalovirus exposure and HLA in healthy donors. At the level of the study: Drawn from HLA-typed donors, 80 million to 95 million unique TCRs were held in an early data release. Regarding the study as a whole: A later analysis reportedly identified an Asian-associated ancestry cluster as carrying fewer N-insertions than the roughly 600-donor mean. There were several of the most significant clusters that appeared linked to common viral pathogens in a later analysis.

Donors in the study were healthy people who gave bone marrow. Primers for the PCR totalled 60 Vbeta and 13 Jbeta. Here immunoSEQ multiplex PCR was the method, and the copy in TCRdb shows in-frame clones only, minus some. The data show some 220,000 clones, with more than 85% seen just once and roughly 1% held by the top ten. The CDR3 spans 16 residues. Germline values: CDR1 KGHSH, CDR2 LQKENI. Losses at the gene ends were 3 bases for V and 7 bases for J; bases not matched to a gene: 9. Sequences were obtained from PBMCs. This receptor was obtained from a young woman in good health and CMV-seronegative. The rearrangement joins TRBV18 to TRBJ2-1, with 10 nucleotides matching TRBD2. CDR3 nucleotide sequence: TGTGCCAGCTCACCCGAGAGCGGGGGGGATGTTAATGAGCAGTTCTTC. It encodes CASSPESGGDVNEQFF.